The rows below give T cell receptor beta chains drawn from one sample of a study of T-cell memory formation after mild COVID-19. TCRdb redid the calling of the 5' RACE reads with MiXCR, one entry per CDR3 protein. The profile shows 450,000 to 650,000 distinct CDR3 sequences, about a fifth of them singletons. The sample was PBMCs or a T cell subset sorted from them (not recorded which). These receptors came from an adult woman who had mild COVID-19 (a few samples of this study predate the infection). Cell type and time point are not known. Each CDR3 is given with its conserved first and last residue. The D gene is left open where the match is weak. For some rows the clone size is stated as once, few or many, or as a class when expanded; others skip it.

J gene,V gene,D gene,clone size,CDR3 DNA,CDR3 protein
TRBJ1-5,TRBV12-3/TRBV12-4,NA,NA,TGTGCCAGCTCCGGGAATACCATGCAGCCCCAGCATTTT,CASSGNTMQPQHF
TRBJ1-5,TRBV24-1,NA,NA,TGTGCCACCCGTCGGGCGACAGAATTGGGCAATCAGCCCCAGCATTTT,CATRRATELGNQPQHF
TRBJ1-1,TRBV6-1,NA,few,TGTGCCAGCATCCGGGGCCGGAACACTGAAGCTTTCTTT,CASIRGRNTEAFF
TRBJ2-3,TRBV5-1,NA,NA,TGCGCCAGCAGCAGAGCTCCTTCAGTGGGGGCTACCACAGATACGCAGTATTTT,CASSRAPSVGATTDTQYF
TRBJ2-3,TRBV5-1,NA,NA,TGCGCCAGCAGCGCGAACCTAGCCAGCGCCACAGATACGCAGTATTTT,CASSANLASATDTQYF
TRBJ2-7,TRBV7-2,TRBD2,few,TGTGCCAGCAGCTTAATTAGAACGGGAGGGCCGGGTGAGCAGTACTTC,CASSLIRTGGPGEQYF
TRBJ1-1,TRBV30,NA,few,TGTGCCTGGAGTGTAGGTAGAGCGAACACTGAAGCTTTCTTT,CAWSVGRANTEAFF
TRBJ1-1,TRBV30,TRBD1,few,TGTGCCTGGAGTACCGACAGGGGGCGAAAAGCTTTCTTT,CAWSTDRGRKAFF
TRBJ2-5,TRBV20-1,NA,NA,TGCAGTGCTAGAACCGGTCATTGGGAGACCCAGTACTTC,CSARTGHWETQYF
TRBJ1-4,TRBV27,NA,NA,TGTGCCAGCAGTTCCAGGGCCTGGGAAAAACTGTTTTTT,CASSSRAWEKLFF
TRBJ2-7,TRBV7-9,TRBD2,NA,TGTGCCAGCAGCTTAGGACTAGCGGGACCTGCCTACGAGCAGTACTTC,CASSLGLAGPAYEQYF
TRBJ2-7,TRBV6-5,TRBD2,NA,TGTGCCAGCAGAATTAGCGGGGGGGACACCTACGAGCAGTACTTC,CASRISGGDTYEQYF
TRBJ2-4,TRBV27,NA,NA,TGTGCCACCCGAGGGAACACAAAGCCCAAAAACATTCAGTACTTC,CATRGNTKPKNIQYF
TRBJ1-5,TRBV7-3,NA,few,TGTGCCAGCAGCTTACGCGGCGGAGGGTGGAACCAGCCCCAGCATTTT,CASSLRGGGWNQPQHF
TRBJ2-7,TRBV6-2/TRBV6-3,NA,NA,TGTGCCAGCAGGCGGCCGGACCCATCCTACGAGCAGTACTTC,CASRRPDPSYEQYF
TRBJ2-5,TRBV11-2,NA,NA,TGTGCCAGCAGCGAAGGGACCACCACCCTCCAAGAGACCCAGTACTTC,CASSEGTTTLQETQYF
TRBJ2-1,TRBV29-1,NA,NA,TGCAGCGTTGAGAACTACAATGAGCAGTTCTTC,CSVENYNEQFF
TRBJ2-1,TRBV11-2,NA,few,TGTGCCAGCAGCTTAGATCCTCGCCTCCGGGGCAATGAGCAGTTCTTC,CASSLDPRLRGNEQFF
TRBJ1-4,TRBV6-6,NA,few,TGTGCCAGCAGAGGTCCAACTAATGAAAAACTGTTTTTT,CASRGPTNEKLFF
TRBJ2-7,TRBV6-6,NA,NA,TGTGCCAGCAGTTACCAGGGCAAGCCCTACGAGCAGTACTTC,CASSYQGKPYEQYF
TRBJ2-3,TRBV13,NA,NA,TGTGCCAGCAGCCCAGGCTGGTCGGGGGGCCTGGCAGATACGCAGTATTTT,CASSPGWSGGLADTQYF
TRBJ2-5,TRBV20-1,NA,NA,TGCAGTGTTACCCGACCCGTCGGGACCCAGTACTTC,CSVTRPVGTQYF
TRBJ2-4,TRBV6-2/TRBV6-3,TRBD2,NA,TGTGCCAGCAGGGCCCCGGCGGGAGTGGCATACATTCAGTACTTC,CASRAPAGVAYIQYF
TRBJ2-7,TRBV6-6,NA,NA,TGTGCCAGCAGTTATCAGTTCGAGCAGTACTTC,CASSYQFEQYF
TRBJ2-5,TRBV5-6,NA,NA,TGTGCCAGCAGCCAGGGGCAACGGCGGACGACCCAGTACTTC,CASSQGQRRTTQYF
TRBJ1-4,TRBV2,TRBD1,NA,TGTGCCAGCTGGCCTAACACCGGGACAGGGAGTCAAAAACTGTTTTTT,CASWPNTGTGSQKLFF
TRBJ2-7,TRBV23-1,NA,NA,TGCGCCAGCAGTCAATCTATTCGGTGGCCTGGATTGGCCTACGAGCAGTACTTC,CASSQSIRWPGLAYEQYF